These 15 T cell receptor beta chains originate from one sample sequenced in a study of T cells in women clearing cervical HPV infection. Using immunoSEQ multiplex PCR, the repertoire was profiled, and TCRdb retains in-frame clones only, with some absent. Found here are around 30,000 clones; the top ten clones hold 3.1%. The sequenced sample consisted of blood buffy coat. The origin of the receptors is a woman between 18 and 75 years old with a cervical HPV16 infection that either progressed to CIN3+ or cleared (not recorded which).

Note on this clone: A junction end diverges from the germline sequence, so it may reflect a read error. The read gets to within 3 residues of the CDR3 end, and the germline J gene fills in the rest. Additional DNA sequences in this sample encode the identical CDR3. The chain has TRBV19 and TRBJ1-3; the D gene is possibly TRBD1 (6 bases). The germline CDR1 and CDR2 sequences are LNHDA and SQIVND (reference sequence). The CDR3 is 13 amino acids. The DNA read from the CDR3 is TGTGCCAGTAAGGCAGGGGCTGGAAACACA. Amino acid sequence: CASKAGAGNT. The full CDR3 reads CASKAGAGNTIYF.

In regard to this clone: The read finishes 3 residues shy of the CDR3 end, and the germline J gene is used to complete it. V is TRBV7-8 and J is TRBJ1-2; 9 positions match TRBD1. There are 14 residues in the CDR3. In germline, CDR1 is SGHVS, CDR2 FQNEAQ. With V trimmed by 4 bases and J by 6 bases, 6 bases remained unmatched. Partial CDR3 DNA: TGTGCCAGCAGCTACAGGGGGCAGCGTGATGGC. Translating gives CASSYRGQRDG. The entire CDR3 sequence reads CASSYRGQRDGYTF.

Comment on this clone: The CDR3 is cut off 3 residues early in the read; its end comes from the germline J gene. J is TRBJ2-3 and V is TRBV5-1, with D possibly TRBD1 on 5 matching bases. Looked up from germline, CDR1 is SGHRS and CDR2 is YFSETQ. This CDR3 is 13 amino acids long. CDR3 residues: CASSLNRIETQYF. CDR3 DNA, as far as it was read: TGCGCCAGCAGCCTTAACAGGATAGAGACG.

A remark on this clone: The observed sequence ends 3 residues before the CDR3 terminus, with the missing tail filled in from the germline J gene. V and J are TRBV20-1 and TRBJ2-3; tentative D call: TRBD2 (7 bases). Per the germline V gene, CDR1 is DFQATT and CDR2 is SNEGSKA (reference sequence). The CDR3 has 13 residues. The DNA read from the CDR3 is TGCAGTGCTAGAAAAACGGGGGGCCAGCCG. This codes for CSARKTGGQP. The whole CDR3 protein is CSARKTGGQPQYF.

The sequenced part of the CDR3 DNA is TGTGCCAGCAGCCGGGACAGGGGTCACGAAAAA. Protein: CASSRDRGHEK. The CDR3, in full, reads CASSRDRGHEKLFF. V is TRBV2 and J is TRBJ1-4; 10 nucleotides match TRBD1. The observed sequence ends 3 residues before the CDR3 terminus, with the missing tail filled in from the germline J gene. From germline, CDR1 is SNHLY and CDR2 FYNNEI. With V trimmed by 6 bases and J by 8 bases, 6 bases remained unmatched. The CDR3 totals 14 residues.

Notes on this clone: The read stops 3 residues short of the end of the CDR3; the missing end is completed from the germline J gene. The rearrangement uses TRBV20-1 and TRBJ2-4, with 8 bases identical to TRBD2. The V and J ends lost 7 bases and 2 bases, in that order; junction bases with no gene match: 10. CDR1 DFQATT and CDR2 SNEGSKA come from the germline V gene (reference sequence). The CDR3 has 15 amino acids. The sequenced part of the CDR3 DNA is TGCAGTGTTTCGCCGGGGGGGCGTCCCAAAAACATT. This gives the protein CSVSPGGRPKNI. The full CDR3 sequence reads CSVSPGGRPKNIQYF.

Note on this clone: Read sequence stops 3 residues before the CDR3 end, and the germline J gene provides the missing end. V gene TRBV2 combines with J gene TRBJ2-6; TRBD2 agrees at 7 bases. Per germline, CDR1 SNHLY and CDR2 FYNNEI. V lost 11 bases and J lost 10; bases outside the gene matches: 11. This CDR3 contains 13 residues. The covered CDR3 bases are TGTGCCGCCCGGGGGGACCAAGGTAACGTC. This codes for CAARGDQGNV. The complete CDR3 reads CAARGDQGNVLTF.

With respect to this clone: The read falls 3 residues short of the CDR3 end, and the missing part is taken from the germline J gene. The V gene is TRBV7-2, the J gene TRBJ2-4; D remains unclear. This CDR3 is built from 13 residues. Germline assignment: CDR1 SGHTA and CDR2 FQGNSA. CDR3 bases read: TGTGCCAGCAGCTTAGCTTCAAACTATGGT. This translates into CASSLASNYG. The complete CDR3 protein is CASSLASNYGQYF.

With regard to this clone: The read terminates 3 residues before the CDR3 end, so the remaining end is supplied by the germline J gene. The chain links TRBV18 to TRBJ1-1; D is undetermined. The length of the CDR3 is 13 residues. Germline values: CDR1 KGHSH, CDR2 LQKENI. Deletions cut 4 bases from V and 0 bases from J, with 6 bases between. Incomplete CDR3 DNA: TGTGCCAGCTCACTCCACATGAACACTGAA. Protein product: CASSLHMNTE. The whole CDR3 protein reads CASSLHMNTEAFF.

Concerning this clone itself: Read coverage stops 3 residues before the CDR3 terminus; the germline J gene supplies the remainder. V usage is TRBV5-1 and J usage is TRBJ2-1; 12 bases map to TRBD2. The CDR3 has 15 residues. Trimming cost V 1 base and J 5 bases; bases outside gene matches: 1. The germline CDR1 and CDR2 sequences are SGHRS and YFSETQ. CDR3 sequence reads: CASSLTSGGNNEQFF. CDR3 bases read: TGCGCCAGCAGCTTGACTAGCGGGGGGAACAATGAG.

For this clone: The read terminates 3 residues before the CDR3 end, so the remaining end is supplied by the germline J gene. Different DNA sequences within this sample yield the same CDR3. This chain uses TRBV19 with TRBJ1-3; D is perhaps TRBD1 (6 bases). V lost 5 bases and J 0 bases, leaving 11 bases between the germline ends. The CDR3 loop spans 15 amino acids. The V gene's germline CDR1 is LNHDA and CDR2 SQIVND (reference sequence). The chain's CDR3 is CASSLSGASGNTIYF. CDR3 DNA (partial): TGTGCCAGTAGTCTGTCAGGGGCCTCTGGAAACACC.

Notes on this clone: Sequencing ends 3 residues short of the CDR3 end; the germline J gene provides the rest. The V call is TRBV20-1, the J call TRBJ2-4; D uncertain. Trimming removed 0 bases from V and 7 bases from J, with 7 bases in between. CDR1 and CDR2 from the germline V gene are DFQATT and SNEGSKA (reference sequence). The CDR3 length is 12 residues. The CDR3 protein is CSAREGWNIQYF. The DNA read from the CDR3 is TGCAGTGCTAGAGAGGGCTGGAACATT.

A remark on this clone: The read comes to an end 3 residues before the CDR3 does, leaving the germline J gene to fill in the end. This sequence joins TRBV20-1 and TRBJ2-2; TRBD1 might be the D (6 bases). CDR3 length equals 14 residues. Germline V gene lookup returns CDR1 DFQATT and CDR2 SNEGSKA (reference sequence). The CDR3 region is CSATVGAVMNKLFF. The sequenced part of the CDR3 DNA is TGCAGTGCAACGGTGGGGGCGGTCATGAATAAG.

Concerning this clone: The CDR3 end falls 3 residues outside the read, so it is completed with the germline J gene. The chain has TRBV19 and TRBJ2-7; 11 nucleotides agree with TRBD1. J lost 2 bases, V lost 7 bases, and 7 bases had no gene match. Germline V gives CDR1 LNHDA, CDR2 SQIVND (reference sequence). CDR3 length equals 15 residues. Partial CDR3 DNA: TGTGCCAGTACTCCGGACAGGGGGCCGACCTACGAG. Translating it yields CASTPDRGPTYE. The CDR3 in full is CASTPDRGPTYEQYF.

In the case of this clone: Read coverage stops 3 residues before the CDR3 terminus; the germline J gene supplies the remainder. Other DNA sequences in the sample encode the same CDR3. This sequence joins TRBV7-3 and TRBJ2-7; 9 bases map to TRBD1. Germline-derived CDR1 and CDR2 are SGHTA and FQGTGA. The CDR3 covers 15 residues. V shed 5 bases, J shed 1 base, and the junction held 6 bases outside the gene matches. The CDR3 bases that were read are TGTGCCAGCAGCCCCCGGGGGACAGGGTCCTACGAG. Translated, it gives CASSPRGTGSYE. The whole CDR3 protein reads CASSPRGTGSYEQYF.